This paragraph reports one TCR beta chain. Its antigen remains undetermined. Base qualities are not at hand, and no much larger clone is one base apart. The sample belongs to a study of patients and donors after allogeneic stem cell transplantation (dated by TCRdb to the early 2020s). Libraries were prepared through RT-PCR. The reads were generated on a NextSeq 550. The public reads were quality trimmed at Q25 with fastp and then assembled into clones with MiXCR by TCRdb, keeping productive beta chains. Each record represents a unique CDR3 protein, reported with the most common genes and DNA among its rows. In this sample the table shows a few hundred thousand distinct CDR3 sequences, around 40% of which occur a single time. The top ten clones comprise about 9.9% of the sample. A distance of 12 bases separates the germline ends of V and J, which lose 2 bases and 8 bases respectively. The CDR3 runs 14 residues from the cysteine to the phenylalanine. Only the CDR3 portion is preserved as DNA: 42 bases, with reading frame beginning at the first base. As encoded in the germline V gene, CDR1 is SGHVS while CDR2 is FQNEAQ.

The sample comprised blood, either unsorted or a sorted T cell fraction (not recorded which). The sequence joins TRBV7-8 to TRBJ2-2, with the D gene too uncertain to name. The sequence was collected from a human donor who was either an allogeneic HSCT recipient or a stem cell or donor lymphocyte infusion donor (not recorded which). It is not recorded whose cells these are; they may come from a transplant donor. In nucleotide form, the sequence is TGTGCCAGCAGCTTACGTCCCTCGTCGGGGGAGCTGTTTTTT. The translation is CASSLRPSSGELFF. Supplemented by the reference TRBV7-8 and TRBJ2-2 proteins around the CDR3, the complete variable domain is GAGVSQSPRYKVAKRGQDVALRCDPISGHVSLFWYQQALGQGPEFLTYFQNEAQLDKSGLPSDRFFAERPEGSVSTLKIQRTQQEDSAVYLCASSLRPSSGELFFGEGSRLTVL.